The sequence of this T cell receptor (beta chain) was determined in a study of shared clonotypes between healthy human individuals. CDR1 is LNHDA, CDR2 SQIVND, per germline (reference sequence). Trimming shortened V by 1 base and J by 10 bases, and 13 bases separated the two germline ends. The CDR3 totals 13 residues. Ten immunoSEQ deep assay plates were used to sequence unsorted PBMC DNA. Only in-frame clones appear in the TCRdb table, and some are missing; sequencing was by immunoSEQ multiplex PCR. The sample includes 400,000 to 500,000 clones, 79% of them seen just once. In its sample, this clone was seen a few times. Its cognate antigen is unknown. Study outcomes and limitations: Apart from blood, nothing was sampled; tissue repertoires likely differ.

This TCR derives from a middle-aged woman in good health. Some clones in this sample may be carry-over from other donors' samples. This chain joins TRBV19 and TRBJ1-1; D gene uncertain. Specimen: PBMCs. The CDR3: CASSIAVNRGAFF. Written as DNA, the CDR3 is TGTGCCAGTAGTATAGCGGTTAACCGGGGAGCTTTCTTT. The variable domain in full, completed from reference TRBV19 and TRBJ1-1, reads DGGITQSPKYLFRKEGQNVTLSCEQNLNHDAMYWYRQDPGQGLRLIYYSQIVNDFQKGDIAEGYSVSREKKESFPLTVTSAQKNPTAFYLCASSIAVNRGAFFGQGTRLTVV.